A selection of T cell receptor beta chains follows, all from one sample in a study of cytomegalovirus exposure and HLA in healthy donors. The repertoire was sequenced with immunoSEQ multiplex PCR; TCRdb's copy has only in-frame clones and lacks some. Of around 130,000 clones in the sample, over 60% were seen once. Sequencing was performed on PBMCs. All receptors come from a human donor in good health. Both conserved end residues are part of each CDR3. A D gene is named only where the DNA matches it firmly. Where a row states a size, it is once, few, many or the class of an expanded clone; other rows omit it.

length	V	size	D	J	DNA	CDR3
19	TRBV10-3	-	TRBD2	TRBJ2-1	TGTGCCATCAGACCTTACCTCGGGACTAGCGGGGGGGCTATGAATGAGCAGTTCTTC	CAIRPYLGTSGGAMNEQFF
16	TRBV5-4	-	TRBD1	TRBJ1-4	TGTGCCAGCAGCCCCGGACAGGGGGCAACTAATGAAAAACTGTTTTTT	CASSPGQGATNEKLFF
14	TRBV9	-	-	TRBJ2-3	TGTGCCAGCAGCGTAGATCTAGGCGGGACGACGCCGTATTTT	CASSVDLGGTTPYF
14	TRBV18	-	-	TRBJ2-4	TGTGCCAGCTCACCACCGGGACAAAAAAACATTCAGTACTTC	CASSPPGQKNIQYF
13	TRBV2	-	-	TRBJ2-1	TGTGCCAGCAGTGAAGCTCCTAGCAGTGAGCAGTTCTTC	CASSEAPSSEQFF
16	TRBV5-5	-	-	TRBJ1-2	TGTGCCAGCAGCTTGGGTGCAGGGGCTTTTCCCTATGGCTACACCTTC	CASSLGAGAFPYGYTF
19	TRBV19	-	TRBD1	TRBJ1-4	TGTGCCAGTAGTACCCCGAAGGGGACAGGGGATGTCACTAATGAAAAACTGTTTTTT	CASSTPKGTGDVTNEKLFF
16	TRBV27	-	TRBD2	TRBJ2-3	TGTGCCAGCAGCCCTCAAGCGGGGGGGCCGCTAAATACGCAGTATTTT	CASSPQAGGPLNTQYF
17	TRBV5-6	-	TRBD2	TRBJ2-2	TGTGCCAGCAGCTTGGCGGGGGGGCTTTTTTTAACCGGGGAGCTGTTTTTT	CASSLAGGLFLTGELFF
14	TRBV10-1	once	-	TRBJ1-1	TGCGCCAGCAGTGAATCGGGGAGGGACACTGAAGCTTTCTTT	CASSESGRDTEAFF
16	TRBV7-9	-	TRBD2	TRBJ2-3	TGTGCCAGCAGCAGAAGTAGCGGGGGGGCCGGGGATACGCAGTATTTT	CASSRSSGGAGDTQYF
12	TRBV7-9	-	TRBD1	TRBJ2-3	TGTTCCAGCGGACAGGGAAGAGATACGCAGTATTTT	CSSGQGRDTQYF
19	TRBV4-1	-	TRBD1	TRBJ1-5	TGCGCCAGCAGCCAAAACATGGTTTCCGGACAGGGGATCATTCAGCCCCAGCATTTT	CASSQNMVSGQGIIQPQHF
15	TRBV10-3	-	-	TRBJ2-7	TGTGCCATCAGTGAGGGACACTTCAACTCCTACGAGCAGTACTTC	CAISEGHFNSYEQYF
14	TRBV5-4	-	TRBD1	TRBJ1-2	TGTGCCAGCGGCTTGGACAGGGGGAAATATGGCTACACCTTC	CASGLDRGKYGYTF
10	TRBV6-1	few	-	TRBJ1-1	TGTGCCAGCAGTGCAGGGGAAGCTTTCTTT	CASSAGEAFF
12	TRBV27	-	TRBD2	TRBJ2-7	TGTGCCACCATAGCGGGGTTCGACGAGCAGTACTTC	CATIAGFDEQYF
13	TRBV27	-	TRBD1	TRBJ2-3	TGTGCCAGCGGGACAGGGGGCACAGATACGCAGTATTTT	CASGTGGTDTQYF
13	TRBV12-5	-	-	TRBJ1-5	TGTGCTAGTGGTTTAATGGGGGGACAGCCCCAGCATTTT	CASGLMGGQPQHF
14	TRBV5-8	-	-	TRBJ2-7	TGTGCCAGCAGCCCCGGGACACTCTCCTACGAGCAGTACTTC	CASSPGTLSYEQYF
14	TRBV5-6	-	-	TRBJ2-7	TGTGCCAGCAGCCCAGGGCACCGCTACTACGAGCAGTACTTC	CASSPGHRYYEQYF
15	TRBV4-2	-	-	TRBJ1-5	TGTGCCAGCAGCCCGGAAGGAGGGTCTGATCAGCCCCAGCATTTT	CASSPEGGSDQPQHF
16	TRBV7-8	-	TRBD1	TRBJ2-3	TGTGCCAGCAGCTCGCTGGCACAGGGGGCGTGGGATACGCAGTATTTT	CASSSLAQGAWDTQYF
14	TRBV6-6	-	-	TRBJ2-7	TGTGCCAGCAGCTCCGGGACTGCCTCCTACGAGCAGTACTTC	CASSSGTASYEQYF
14	TRBV7-8	-	-	TRBJ2-7	TGTGCCAGCAGCCCTAATAGCCAGGGTTACGAGCAGTACTTC	CASSPNSQGYEQYF
16	TRBV10-3	-	TRBD2	TRBJ2-7	TGTGCCATCAGTGACCTACTAGCGGGGGCCCCATACGAGCAGTACTTC	CAISDLLAGAPYEQYF
15	TRBV7-2	-	TRBD2	TRBJ2-1	TGTGCCAGTTTTTACGGGACTAGGGCCTTCGGGGAGCAGTTCTTC	CASFYGTRAFGEQFF
14	TRBV6-1	few	-	TRBJ1-4	TGTGCCAGCATCGAACCTGGCACTAATGAAAAACTGTTTTTT	CASIEPGTNEKLFF
14	TRBV7-9	-	TRBD2	TRBJ2-5	TGTGCCAGCAGCTATATAGCGGGGCAAGAGACCCAGTACTTC	CASSYIAGQETQYF
18	TRBV11-2	-	TRBD2	TRBJ2-7	TGTGCCAGCAGCACTGCGAGAAGACTAGCGGGGATCGCCTACGAGCAGTACTTC	CASSTARRLAGIAYEQYF
14	TRBV6-5	-	TRBD1	TRBJ1-2	TGTGCCAGCAGTATCACCCGGGACAGTAGAGGCTACACCTTC	CASSITRDSRGYTF
16	TRBV10-3	-	-	TRBJ2-3	TGTGCCATCAGTGAGTCGCCTTCCAAGAGGACAGATACGCAGTATTTT	CAISESPSKRTDTQYF
15	TRBV6-6	-	-	TRBJ1-2	TGTGCCAGCAGTTATGGGGGGGCGGGATATGAGGGCTACACCTTC	CASSYGGAGYEGYTF
15	TRBV4-1	-	TRBD1	TRBJ1-2	TGCGCCAGCAGCCAAGTAAGCAGGGGGAACTATGGCTACACCTTC	CASSQVSRGNYGYTF
16	TRBV10-3	once	-	TRBJ2-7	TGTGCCATCAGTGAGTCGGGGGGGGGCCTTCCCTACGAGCAGTACTTC	CAISESGGGLPYEQYF
16	TRBV5-4	-	TRBD1	TRBJ1-2	TGTGCCAGCAGCGGACGAACAGGGGGCGCATTCCCTGGCTACACCTTC	CASSGRTGGAFPGYTF